This T cell receptor beta chain appears in the sequencing data of a study of Ad26.COV2.S vaccination and SARS-CoV-2 variants. Whole-study context: It was the COV1001 Ad26.COV2.S trial arm that included the donor. Study observations and caveats: Marked by substantial breadth, spike-specific CD8+ and CD4+ T cell responses were reportedly seen after vaccination. Greater spike-specific TCR breadth was seen in vaccine recipients than in placebo recipients.

As concerns this clone: Its antigen remains unknown.

Measured with immunoSEQ multiplex PCR; TCRdb has only the in-frame clones, and not every one. The table lists about 350,000 clones, around nine tenths of them singletons. Treatment denoted: over 15 received Ad26.COV2.S at low or high dose, single or two shots; about five received placebo; per-sample allocation not given. The investigators took samples on day 63 after the first vaccine or placebo injection. The administered vaccine (an Ad26 vector) expressed Wuhan-strain SARS-CoV-2 spike. From germline, CDR1 is MNHEY and CDR2 SMNVEV (reference sequence). With 5 bases removed from V and 0 bases from J, the gap between germline ends came to 11 bases. This CDR3 is built from 15 residues.

The material sequenced was peripheral blood, taken in a trial of Ad26.COV2.S vaccine versus placebo. V is TRBV27 and J is TRBJ2-1; D possibly uses TRBD1 or TRBD2 (5 bases each). This TCR was sampled from a person aged 18 to 59 who received the Ad26.COV2.S COVID-19 vaccine or a placebo. The CDR3 sequence: CASSVRDDSYNEQFF. The CDR3 DNA follows: TGTGCCAGCAGTGTCCGGGACGACTCCTACAATGAGCAGTTCTTC.